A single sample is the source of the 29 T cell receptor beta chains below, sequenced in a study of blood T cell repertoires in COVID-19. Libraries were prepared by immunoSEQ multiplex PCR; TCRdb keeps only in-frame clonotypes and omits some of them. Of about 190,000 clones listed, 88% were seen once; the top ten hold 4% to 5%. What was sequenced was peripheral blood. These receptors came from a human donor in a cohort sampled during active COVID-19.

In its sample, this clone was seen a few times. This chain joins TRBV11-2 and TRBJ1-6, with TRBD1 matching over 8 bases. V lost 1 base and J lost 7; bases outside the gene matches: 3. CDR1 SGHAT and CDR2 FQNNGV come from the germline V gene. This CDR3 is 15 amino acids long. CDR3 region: CASSLGQGRNSPLHF. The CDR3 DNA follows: TGTGCCAGCAGCTTAGGACAGGGGAGGAATTCACCCCTCCACTTT.

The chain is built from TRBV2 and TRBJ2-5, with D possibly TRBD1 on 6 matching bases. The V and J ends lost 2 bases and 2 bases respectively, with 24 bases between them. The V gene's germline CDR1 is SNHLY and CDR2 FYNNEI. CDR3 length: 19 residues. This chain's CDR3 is CASSESRALGGRGQETQYF. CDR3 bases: TGTGCCAGCAGTGAATCTAGGGCCCTGGGTGGCAGGGGACAAGAGACCCAGTACTTC.

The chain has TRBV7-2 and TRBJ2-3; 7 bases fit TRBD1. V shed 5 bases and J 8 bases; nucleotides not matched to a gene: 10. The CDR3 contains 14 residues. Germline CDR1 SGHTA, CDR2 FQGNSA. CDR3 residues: CASSPTRGQATQYF. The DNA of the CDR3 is TGTGCCAGCAGCCCTACTAGGGGGCAGGCTACGCAGTATTTT.

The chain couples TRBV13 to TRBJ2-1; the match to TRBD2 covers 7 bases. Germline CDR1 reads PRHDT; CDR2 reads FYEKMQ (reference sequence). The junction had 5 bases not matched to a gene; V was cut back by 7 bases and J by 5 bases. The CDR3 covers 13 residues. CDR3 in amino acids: CASKASGNNEQFF. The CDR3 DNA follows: TGTGCCAGCAAGGCTAGCGGTAACAATGAGCAGTTCTTC.

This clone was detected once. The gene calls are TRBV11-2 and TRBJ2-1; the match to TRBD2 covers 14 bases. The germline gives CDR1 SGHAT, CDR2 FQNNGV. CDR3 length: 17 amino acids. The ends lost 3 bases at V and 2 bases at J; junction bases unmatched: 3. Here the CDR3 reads CASSLRLAGGPYNEQFF. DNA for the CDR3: TGTGCCAGCAGCTTGCGACTAGCGGGAGGGCCCTACAATGAGCAGTTCTTC.

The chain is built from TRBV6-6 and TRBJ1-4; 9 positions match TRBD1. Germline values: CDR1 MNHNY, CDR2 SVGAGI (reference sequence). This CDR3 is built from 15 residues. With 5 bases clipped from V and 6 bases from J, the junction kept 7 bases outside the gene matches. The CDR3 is CASSTQGASYEKLFF. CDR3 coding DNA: TGTGCCAGCAGTACACAGGGGGCGAGTTATGAAAAACTGTTTTTT.

The CDR3 region has the DNA TGTGCCAGCAGCTTAGACTTTTTGGGTAGAACTAGCGGTTTGGGGACCCAGTACTTC. Amino acids: CASSLDFLGRTSGLGTQYF. The chain has TRBV7-9 and TRBJ2-5; 8 bases align to TRBD2. J lost 7 bases, V lost 1 base, and 20 bases had no gene match. The CDR3 consists of 19 residues. From germline, CDR1 is SEHNR and CDR2 FQNEAQ (reference sequence).

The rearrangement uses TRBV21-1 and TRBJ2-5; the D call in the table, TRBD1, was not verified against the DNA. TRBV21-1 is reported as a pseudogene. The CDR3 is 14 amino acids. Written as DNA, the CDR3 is TGTGCCAGCAGCAAAGACAGGGCCGGGGAGACCCAGTACTTC. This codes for CASSKDRAGETQYF.

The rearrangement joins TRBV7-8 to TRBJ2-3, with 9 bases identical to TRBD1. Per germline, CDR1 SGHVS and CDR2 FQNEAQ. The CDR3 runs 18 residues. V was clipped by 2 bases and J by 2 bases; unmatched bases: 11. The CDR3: CASSLILGQGFSTDTQYF. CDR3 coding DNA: TGTGCCAGCAGCTTAATTTTGGGACAGGGATTCTCCACAGATACGCAGTATTTT.

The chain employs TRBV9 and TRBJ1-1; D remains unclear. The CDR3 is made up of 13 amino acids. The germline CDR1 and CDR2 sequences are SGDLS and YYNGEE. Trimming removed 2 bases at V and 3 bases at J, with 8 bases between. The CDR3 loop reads CASSVEGYTEAFF. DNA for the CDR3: TGTGCCAGCAGCGTCGAGGGTTACACTGAAGCTTTCTTT.

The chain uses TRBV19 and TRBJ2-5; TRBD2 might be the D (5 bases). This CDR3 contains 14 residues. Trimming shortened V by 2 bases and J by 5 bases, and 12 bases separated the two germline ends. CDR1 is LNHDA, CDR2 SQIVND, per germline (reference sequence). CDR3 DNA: TGTGCCAGTAGTATAACCGGGGTCGGGGAGACCCAGTACTTC. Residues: CASSITGVGETQYF. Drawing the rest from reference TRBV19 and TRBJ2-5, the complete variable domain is DGGITQSPKYLFRKEGQNVTLSCEQNLNHDAMYWYRQDPGQGLRLIYYSQIVNDFQKGDIAEGYSVSREKKESFPLTVTSAQKNPTAFYLCASSITGVGETQYFGPGTRLLVL.

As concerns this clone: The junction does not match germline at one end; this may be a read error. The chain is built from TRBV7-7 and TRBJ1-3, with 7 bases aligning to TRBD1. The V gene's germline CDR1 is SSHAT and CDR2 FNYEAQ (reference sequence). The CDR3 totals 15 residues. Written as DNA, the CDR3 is TGTGCTAGCAGCTTAGGGACAGAAGCTGGAAACACCATATATTTT. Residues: CASSLGTEAGNTIYF.

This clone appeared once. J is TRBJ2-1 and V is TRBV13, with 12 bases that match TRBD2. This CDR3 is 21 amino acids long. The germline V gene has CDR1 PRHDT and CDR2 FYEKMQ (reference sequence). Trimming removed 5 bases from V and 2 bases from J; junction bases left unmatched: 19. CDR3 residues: CASSPNPRLAGVVGAYNEQFF. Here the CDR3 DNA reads TGTGCCAGCAGCCCAAATCCAAGACTAGCGGGAGTCGTTGGGGCCTACAATGAGCAGTTCTTC.

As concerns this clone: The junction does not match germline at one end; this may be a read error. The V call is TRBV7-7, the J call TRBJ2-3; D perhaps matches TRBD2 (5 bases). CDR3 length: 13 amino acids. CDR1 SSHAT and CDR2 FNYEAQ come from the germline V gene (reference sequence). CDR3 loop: CASSTRSSDTQYF. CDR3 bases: TGTGCTAGCAGCACTAGGTCCTCCGATACGCAGTATTTT.

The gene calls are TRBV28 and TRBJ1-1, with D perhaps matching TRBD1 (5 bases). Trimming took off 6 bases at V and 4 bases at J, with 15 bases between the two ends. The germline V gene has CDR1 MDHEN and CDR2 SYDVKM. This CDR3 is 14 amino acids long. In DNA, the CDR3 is TGTGCCAGCAGAGCGACAGTTATTGGCACTGAAGCTTTCTTT. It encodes CASRATVIGTEAFF.

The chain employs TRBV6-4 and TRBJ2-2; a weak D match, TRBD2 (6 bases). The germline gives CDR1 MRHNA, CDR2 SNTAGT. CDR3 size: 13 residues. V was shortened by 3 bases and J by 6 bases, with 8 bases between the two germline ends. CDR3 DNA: TGTGCCAGCAGTGAACTAGCTGCCGGGGAGCTGTTTTTT. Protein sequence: CASSELAAGELFF.

CDR3 loop: CASSFAGANTGELFF. Here the CDR3 DNA reads TGTGCCAGCAGCTTCGCAGGTGCGAACACCGGGGAGCTGTTTTTT. The chain is built from TRBV7-9 and TRBJ2-2; D call uncertain. V lost 3 bases, J lost 0 bases, and 8 bases lay in between. Per the germline V gene, CDR1 is SEHNR and CDR2 is FQNEAQ (reference sequence). This CDR3 spans 15 amino acids. Filled out from reference TRBV7-9 and TRBJ2-2, the complete variable domain reads DTGVSQNPRHKITKRGQNVTFRCDPISEHNRLYWYRQTLGQGPEFLTYFQNEAQLEKSRLLSDRFSAERPKGSFSTLEIQRTEQGDSAMYLCASSFAGANTGELFFGEGSRLTVL.

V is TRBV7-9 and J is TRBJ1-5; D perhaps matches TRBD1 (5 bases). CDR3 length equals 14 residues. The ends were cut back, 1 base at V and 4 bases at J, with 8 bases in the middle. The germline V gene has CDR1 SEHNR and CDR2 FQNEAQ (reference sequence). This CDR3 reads CASSLEAGNQPQHF. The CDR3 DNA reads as TGTGCCAGCAGCTTAGAGGCAGGGAATCAGCCCCAGCATTTT.

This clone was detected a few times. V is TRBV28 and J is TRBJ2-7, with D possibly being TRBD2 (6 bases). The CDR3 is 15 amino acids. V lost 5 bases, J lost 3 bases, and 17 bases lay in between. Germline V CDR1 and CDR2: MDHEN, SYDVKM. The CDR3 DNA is TGTGCCAGCAGTCTCGATAGCGGACCCGACTACGAGCAGTACTTC. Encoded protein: CASSLDSGPDYEQYF. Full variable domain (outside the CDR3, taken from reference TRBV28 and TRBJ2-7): DVKVTQSSRYLVKRTGEKVFLECVQDMDHENMFWYRQDPGLGLRLIYFSYDVKMKEKGDIPEGYSVSREKKERFSLILESASTNQTSMYLCASSLDSGPDYEQYFGPGTRLTVT.

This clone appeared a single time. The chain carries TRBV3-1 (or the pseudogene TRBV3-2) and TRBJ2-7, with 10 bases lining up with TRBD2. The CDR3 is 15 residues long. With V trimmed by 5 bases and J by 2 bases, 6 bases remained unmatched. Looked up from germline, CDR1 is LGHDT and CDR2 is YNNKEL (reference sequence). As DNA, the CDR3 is TGTGCCAGCAGCGCTGAACTAGCGGGACCCTACGAGCAGTACTTC. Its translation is CASSAELAGPYEQYF.

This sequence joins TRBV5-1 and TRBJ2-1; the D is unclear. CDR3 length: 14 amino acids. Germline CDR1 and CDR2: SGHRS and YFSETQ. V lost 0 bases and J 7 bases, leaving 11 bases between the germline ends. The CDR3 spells CASSLDRQWNEQFF. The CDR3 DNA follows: TGCGCCAGCAGCTTGGACCGCCAGTGGAATGAGCAGTTCTTC.

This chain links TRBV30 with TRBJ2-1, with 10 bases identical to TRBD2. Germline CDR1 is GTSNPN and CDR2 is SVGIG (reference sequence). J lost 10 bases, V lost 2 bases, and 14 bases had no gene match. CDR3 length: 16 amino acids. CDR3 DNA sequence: TGTGCCTGGAGTCCTTCCGGGACTAGCGAGGCTGGGGAGCAGTTCTTC. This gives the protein CAWSPSGTSEAGEQFF.

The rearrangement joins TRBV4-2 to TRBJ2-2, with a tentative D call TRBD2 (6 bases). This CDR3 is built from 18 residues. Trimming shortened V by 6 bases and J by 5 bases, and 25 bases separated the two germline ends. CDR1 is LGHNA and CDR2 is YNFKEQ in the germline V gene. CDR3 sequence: CASRKYSGLPAGTGELFF. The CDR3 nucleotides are TGTGCCAGCAGAAAATACTCGGGACTCCCGGCGGGGACCGGGGAGCTGTTTTTT.

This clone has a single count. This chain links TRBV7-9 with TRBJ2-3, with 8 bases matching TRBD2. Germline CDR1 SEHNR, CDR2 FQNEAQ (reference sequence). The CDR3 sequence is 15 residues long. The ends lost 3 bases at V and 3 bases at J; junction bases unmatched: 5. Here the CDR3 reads CASSFPGGATDTQYF. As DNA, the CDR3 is TGTGCCAGCAGCTTCCCCGGGGGGGCGACAGATACGCAGTATTTT.

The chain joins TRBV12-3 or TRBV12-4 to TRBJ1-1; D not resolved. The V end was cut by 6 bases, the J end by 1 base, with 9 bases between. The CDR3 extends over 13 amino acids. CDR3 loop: CASREIGNTEAFF. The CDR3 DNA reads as TGTGCCAGCAGGGAGATTGGGAACACTGAAGCTTTCTTT.

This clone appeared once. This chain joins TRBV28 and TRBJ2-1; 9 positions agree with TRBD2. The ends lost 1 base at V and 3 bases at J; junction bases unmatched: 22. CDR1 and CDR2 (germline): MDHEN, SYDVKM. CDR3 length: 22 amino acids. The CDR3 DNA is TGTGCCAGCAGTTTATCGGGCCGGTTCAGGACTGGGGCTAGCGGGATCTACAATGAGCAGTTCTTC. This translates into CASSLSGRFRTGASGIYNEQFF.

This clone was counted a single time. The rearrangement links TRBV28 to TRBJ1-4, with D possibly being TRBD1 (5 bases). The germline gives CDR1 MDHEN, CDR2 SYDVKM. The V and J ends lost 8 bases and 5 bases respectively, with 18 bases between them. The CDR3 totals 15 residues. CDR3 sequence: CASLGGRAGNEKLFF. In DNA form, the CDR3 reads TGTGCCAGCCTGGGGGGTCGGGCCGGGAATGAAAAACTGTTTTTT.

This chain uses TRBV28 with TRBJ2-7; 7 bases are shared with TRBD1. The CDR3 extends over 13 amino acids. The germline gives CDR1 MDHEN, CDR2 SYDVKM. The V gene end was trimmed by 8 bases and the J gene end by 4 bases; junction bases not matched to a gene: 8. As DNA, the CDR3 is TGTGCCAGCTCTGGTAGGGGGCTGTACGAGCAGTACTTC. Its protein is CASSGRGLYEQYF.

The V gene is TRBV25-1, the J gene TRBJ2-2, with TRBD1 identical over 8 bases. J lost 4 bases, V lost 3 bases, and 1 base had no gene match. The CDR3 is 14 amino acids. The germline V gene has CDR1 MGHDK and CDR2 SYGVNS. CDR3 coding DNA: TGTGCCAGCAGTGAGACAGGGGTCACCGGGGAGCTGTTTTTT. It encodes CASSETGVTGELFF.